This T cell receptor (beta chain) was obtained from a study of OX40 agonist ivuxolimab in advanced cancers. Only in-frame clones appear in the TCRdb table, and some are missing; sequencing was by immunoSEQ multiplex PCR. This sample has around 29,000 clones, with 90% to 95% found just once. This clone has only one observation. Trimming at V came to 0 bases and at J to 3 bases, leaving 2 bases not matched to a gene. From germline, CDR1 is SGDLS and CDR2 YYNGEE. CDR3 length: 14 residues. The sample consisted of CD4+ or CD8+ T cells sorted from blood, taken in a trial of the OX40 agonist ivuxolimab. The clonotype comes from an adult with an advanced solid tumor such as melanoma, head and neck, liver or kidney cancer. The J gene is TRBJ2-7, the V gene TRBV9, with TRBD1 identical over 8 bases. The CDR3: CASSVAGGNYEQYF. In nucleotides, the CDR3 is TGTGCCAGCAGCGTAGCAGGGGGCAACTACGAGCAGTACTTC.